Listed here are 23 T cell receptor beta chains from one sample, sequenced in a study of T cells expressing NK-cell markers. TCRdb processed the 5' RACE reads again and assigns one entry to each CDR3 protein, with no DNA. This sample's table has about 160,000 distinct CDR3 sequences. The sequencing input was blood T cells: a sorted CD56 or NKG2C T cell subset, CD4+ or CD8+ T cells, or bulk PBMC T cells (not recorded which). These receptors all stem from a woman aged 18 to 75 in good health.

V is TRBV11-1 and J is TRBJ1-5. The CDR3 sequence is 19 residues long. CDR1 SGHAT and CDR2 FQDESV come from the germline V gene (reference sequence). The CDR3 reads CASSLVRGLSELGNQPQHF.

The V gene is TRBV11-2, the J gene TRBJ1-6; there is no DNA to check the TCRdb D call of TRBD1. This CDR3 comprises 15 residues. The germline CDR1 and CDR2 sequences are SGHAT and FQNNGV. CDR3 region: CASSYRGRGNSPLHF.

The gene calls are TRBV27 and TRBJ1-2. CDR3 length equals 12 residues. The germline V gene has CDR1 MNHEY and CDR2 SMNVEV (reference sequence). The CDR3 sequence: CASSPQGGGYTF.

The chain has TRBV27 and TRBJ2-7; no DNA is available, so the TRBD1 call from TCRdb remains unchecked. CDR3 length: 16 residues. CDR1 and CDR2 (germline): MNHEY, SMNVEV (reference sequence). The CDR3 protein is CASSPIPGQGAYEQYF.

The V and J genes are TRBV10-3 and TRBJ2-7. CDR1 and CDR2 (germline): ENHRY, SYGVKD. This CDR3 has 12 residues. The CDR3 sequence: CAISPDWNEQYF.

The J gene is TRBJ2-1, the V gene TRBV20-1. From germline, CDR1 is DFQATT and CDR2 SNEGSKA (reference sequence). CDR3 length: 15 amino acids. CDR3 region: CSASVFGLADNEQFF.

This chain joins TRBV5-5 and TRBJ2-7; lacking DNA, the TRBD1 call made by TCRdb goes unchecked. The CDR3 loop spans 13 amino acids. Looked up from germline, CDR1 is SGHKS and CDR2 is YYEKEE (reference sequence). The CDR3 is CASSLTGGGEQYF.

The J gene is TRBJ2-5, the V gene TRBV7-2. In germline, CDR1 is SGHTA, CDR2 FQGNSA. There are 11 residues in the CDR3. CDR3 residues: CAEQRGETQYF.

V gene TRBV11-2 combines with J gene TRBJ1-1; TCRdb indicates TRBD1, and absent DNA this call remains unverified. CDR1 is SGHAT and CDR2 is FQNNGV in the germline V gene. The CDR3 sequence is 14 residues long. CDR3: CASSLWQGDTEAFF.

The CDR3 reads CASSPRGDSNQPQHF. The J gene is TRBJ1-5, the V gene TRBV18. CDR1 is KGHSH and CDR2 is LQKENI in the germline V gene. This CDR3 has 15 amino acids.

The chain uses TRBV9 and TRBJ2-3; no DNA is available, so the TRBD1 call from TCRdb remains unchecked. Germline V lookup: CDR1 SGDLS, CDR2 YYNGEE. The CDR3 is 15 residues long. CDR3 loop: CASSEGQPSTDTQYF.

CDR3 sequence reads: CASSGTGGNEKLFF. The V call is TRBV12-3 or TRBV12-4, the J call TRBJ1-4; TCRdb proposes TRBD1, but this gene call is untestable without DNA. This CDR3 comprises 14 residues.

The V call is TRBV7-3, the J call TRBJ1-6. The CDR3 extends over 14 amino acids. Germline V lookup: CDR1 SGHTA, CDR2 FQGTGA. CDR3 sequence reads: CASSPDGRVSPLHF.

The J gene is TRBJ2-3, the V gene TRBV7-9; the D call from TCRdb, TRBD1, cannot be confirmed without DNA. This CDR3 is built from 15 residues. CDR1 is SEHNR, CDR2 FQNEAQ, per germline (reference sequence). The CDR3 loop reads CASSFRGQGSDTQYF.

This chain joins TRBV20-1 and TRBJ2-4; the D call from TCRdb, TRBD1, cannot be confirmed without DNA. This CDR3 is built from 14 residues. Germline lookup yields CDR1 DFQATT and CDR2 SNEGSKA (reference sequence). This chain's CDR3 is CSALDRGGQNIQYF.

This chain links TRBV7-9 with TRBJ1-1; TCRdb gives TRBD1 as the D gene, but with no DNA this cannot be confirmed. Germline CDR1 is SEHNR and CDR2 is FQNEAQ (reference sequence). The CDR3 has 14 residues. CDR3 region: CASSRDRGTTEAFF.

The chain recombines TRBV5-4 with TRBJ2-5. The CDR3 spans 15 residues. Germline lookup yields CDR1 SGHNT and CDR2 YYREEE (reference sequence). Here the CDR3 reads CASSSFLGTEETQYF.

The rearrangement links TRBV20-1 to TRBJ2-2; TCRdb reports TRBD2, a call that lacks DNA to check it against. The V gene's germline CDR1 is DFQATT and CDR2 SNEGSKA (reference sequence). This CDR3 region has 16 residues. The CDR3 loop reads CSARDRAGGNTGELFF.

This chain links TRBV14 with TRBJ1-2. The CDR3 covers 13 residues. From germline, CDR1 is SGHDN and CDR2 FVKESK. The CDR3 reads CASSHGPTYGYTF.

The chain employs TRBV5-6 and TRBJ1-5. Germline CDR1 reads SGHDT; CDR2 reads YYEEEE. The CDR3 has 14 residues. CDR3 region: CASSSDRGVQPQHF.

The chain carries TRBV18 and TRBJ2-5; TCRdb lists TRBD2, though no DNA is available to test this call. Germline-derived CDR1 and CDR2 are KGHSH and LQKENI. This CDR3 spans 13 amino acids. The CDR3 here is CASSPGVEETQYF. Using reference TRBV18 and TRBJ2-5 for the parts outside the CDR3, the full variable domain is NAGVMQNPRHLVRRRGQEARLRCSPMKGHSHVYWYRQLPEEGLKFMVYLQKENIIDESGMPKERFSAEFPKEGPSILRIQQVVRGDSAAYFCASSPGVEETQYFGPGTRLLVL.

The CDR3 here is CASSYSGTANQPQHF. The chain is built from TRBV6-5 and TRBJ1-5. Germline V CDR1 and CDR2: MNHEY, SVGAGI. CDR3 length: 15 residues.

CDR3 sequence reads: CASSADRFSLGGYTF. The gene calls are TRBV2 and TRBJ1-2; the D gene TCRdb calls, TRBD1, cannot be checked with no DNA. The length of the CDR3 is 15 residues. The germline V gene encodes CDR1 SNHLY and CDR2 FYNNEI.